This T cell receptor beta chain was sequenced for a study of T-cell memory formation after mild COVID-19. V lost 1 base to trimming and J lost 8 bases, with 20 bases between them. The length of the CDR3 is 17 residues. Per germline, CDR1 LGHNA and CDR2 YSLEER. TCRdb processed the 5' RACE reads anew with MiXCR; each CDR3 protein has one entry. The sample has around 310,000 distinct CDR3 sequences, 14% seen once; the top ten hold around 23%. The sequencing input was PBMCs or a T cell subset sorted from them (not recorded which). This sequence was found in a man aged 18 to 30 who had mild COVID-19 (a few samples of this study predate the infection). Cell type and time point are not known. J is TRBJ1-4 and V is TRBV4-3; D may be TRBD1 (6 bases). The chain's CDR3 is CASSQGGRGARKEKLFF. For the CDR3, the DNA is TGCGCCAGCAGCCAAGGCGGTAGGGGGGCGAGGAAGGAAAAACTGTTTTTT.